The 5 T cell receptor beta chains presented below share a single source sample, sequenced in a study of cytomegalovirus exposure and HLA in healthy donors. The PCR employed 60 Vbeta primers together with 13 Jbeta primers. Clones were sequenced by immunoSEQ multiplex PCR, and TCRdb holds only the in-frame ones, with some missing. The listing records around 130,000 clones. Source material: PBMCs. These TCRs come from a woman aged 55 to 70 in good health and CMV-seronegative.

This sequence joins TRBV2 and TRBJ2-3; possibly TRBD1 for D (5 bases). Germline values: CDR1 SNHLY, CDR2 FYNNEI. With 8 bases removed from V and 1 base from J, the gap between germline ends came to 16 bases. The CDR3 spans 15 residues. The CDR3 loop is CASGGAWGRTDTQYF. The CDR3 DNA is TGTGCCAGCGGTGGGGCCTGGGGCCGCACAGATACGCAGTATTTT.

The CDR3 nucleotides read TGTGCCAGCGCCGGGACTAGCGGGAGTATGGGGGCCAAAAACATTCAGTACTTC. Translated, it gives CASAGTSGSMGAKNIQYF. The V and J genes are TRBV2 and TRBJ2-4, with 14 bases that match TRBD2. Germline V gene data show CDR1 as SNHLY and CDR2 as FYNNEI. Trimming cost V 8 bases and J 1 base; bases outside gene matches: 10. The CDR3 is 18 residues long.

The chain links TRBV5-1 to TRBJ1-3; D is ambiguous. The V and J ends lost 0 bases and 0 bases respectively, with 7 bases between them. Per the germline V gene, CDR1 is SGHRS and CDR2 is YFSETQ. This CDR3 contains 15 residues. The CDR3 DNA reads TGCGCCAGCAGCTTGGGCGAAAGCTCTGGAAACACCATATATTTT. Protein: CASSLGESSGNTIYF.

V usage is TRBV6-1 and J usage is TRBJ2-3; TRBD2 matches at 11 bases. CDR1 MNHNS and CDR2 SASEGT come from the germline V gene. The CDR3 covers 19 residues. The J segment lost 0 bases and the V segment lost 4 bases, leaving 12 bases of the junction unmatched. CDR3: CASSAAWASGGISTDTQYF. The CDR3 nucleotides read TGTGCCAGCAGTGCGGCCTGGGCTAGCGGGGGGATTAGCACAGATACGCAGTATTTT.

In the case of this clone: One end of the junction does not line up with germline, which may come from a read error. Other nucleotide sequences in the sample specify the same CDR3. This chain joins TRBV15 and TRBJ1-1; 8 nucleotides line up with TRBD1. CDR3 length equals 15 residues. Looked up from germline, CDR1 is LNHNV and CDR2 is YYDKDF (reference sequence). The CDR3, as DNA: TGTGCCACCAGCAGATACCGACAGGGGACGGGAGAAGCCTTCTTT. As protein: CATSRYRQGTGEAFF.